This T cell receptor (beta chain) was retrieved from a study of beta chain features in type 1 diabetes. Since all of the isolated RNA was reverse transcribed, expressed TCRB transcripts were what got sequenced. Assay used: immunoSEQ multiplex PCR; TCRdb lists only in-frame clones, some missing. The table lists about 360,000 clones, around 12% of them singletons, with more than 0.015% in the top ten. The sample holds a few counts of this clone. Its antigen is not identified. Points from the study as a whole: Whether TCRB rearrangement is influenced by HLA type was left unresolved in this analysis.

The CDR3 is 15 amino acids. Germline CDR1 reads SGHNT; CDR2 reads YYREEE (reference sequence). V was pared by 3 bases and J by 5 bases, with 6 bases of the junction left unmatched. The chain is built from TRBV5-4 and TRBJ2-2, with TRBD1 matching over 8 bases. The TCR comes from a man between 18 and 35 years old in good health. Sequenced sample: naive CD4+ T cells from blood. For the CDR3, the DNA is TGTGCCAGCAGCTCCGGGACAGGAGATACCGGGGAGCTGTTTTTT. The encoded protein is CASSSGTGDTGELFF.